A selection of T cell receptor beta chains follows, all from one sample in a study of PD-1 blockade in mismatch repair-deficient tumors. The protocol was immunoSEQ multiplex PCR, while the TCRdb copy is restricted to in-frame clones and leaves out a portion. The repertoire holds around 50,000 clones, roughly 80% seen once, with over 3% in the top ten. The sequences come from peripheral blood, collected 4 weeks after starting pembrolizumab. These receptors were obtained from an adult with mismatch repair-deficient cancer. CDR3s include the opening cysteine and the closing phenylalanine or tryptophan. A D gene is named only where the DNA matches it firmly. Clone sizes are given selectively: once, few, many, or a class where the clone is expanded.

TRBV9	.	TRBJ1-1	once	TGTGCCAGCAGCGTAGGGGACAAGGGGGGCAACACTGAAGCTTTCTTT	CASSVGDKGGNTEAFF
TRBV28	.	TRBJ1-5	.	TGTGCCAGCAGTTTTAACCCAAACGGCGTTGGGAAGGGCAATCAGCCCCAGCATTTT	CASSFNPNGVGKGNQPQHF
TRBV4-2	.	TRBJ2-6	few	TGTGCCAGCAGCCAATCGGGGGAAGGGGTCTCTGGGGCCAACGTCCTGACTTTC	CASSQSGEGVSGANVLTF
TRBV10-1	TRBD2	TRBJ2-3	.	TGCGCCAGCAGTGAGTGGCTAGCGGTCACAGATACGCAGTATTTT	CASSEWLAVTDTQYF
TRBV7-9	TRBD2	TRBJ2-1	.	TGTGCCAGCAGCCCAAAAGGACTAGCGGGAGGAAATGAGCAGTTCTTC	CASSPKGLAGGNEQFF
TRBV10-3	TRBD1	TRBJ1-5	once	TGTGCCATCAGTGAAGGGACAGAAAGCAATCAGCCCCAGCATTTT	CAISEGTESNQPQHF
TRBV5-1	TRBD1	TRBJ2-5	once	TGCGCCTTAAGCACAGGGGGATCGGAGACCCAGTACTTC	CALSTGGSETQYF
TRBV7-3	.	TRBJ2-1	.	TGTGCCAGCAGCCCAAGCGGTATCTCCTACAATGAGCAGTTCTTC	CASSPSGISYNEQFF
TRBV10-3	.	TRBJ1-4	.	TGTGCCATCAGTGAATTAGGCTCGGGGGAAAAACTGTTTTTT	CAISELGSGEKLFF
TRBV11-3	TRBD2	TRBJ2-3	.	TGTGCCAGCAGCTCGGGGGGGGAAAAAACAGATACGCAGTATTTT	CASSSGGEKTDTQYF
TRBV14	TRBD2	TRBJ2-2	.	TGTGCCAGTCGACTAGCGGGAGTGGCCGGGGAGCTGTTTTTT	CASRLAGVAGELFF